Listed below are T cell receptor beta chains from one sample, sequenced in a study of blood T cell repertoires in COVID-19. Sequencing used immunoSEQ multiplex PCR; TCRdb keeps in-frame clones, though not all of them. The sample holds approximately 100,000 clones; roughly four fifths are singletons and the top ten take more than 9%. The sample comprised peripheral blood. These receptor sequences come from a human donor in a cohort sampled during active COVID-19. Both conserved end residues are trimmed from each CDR3. Each record gives: V gene, J gene, D gene, CDR3 length, CDR3 protein. D genes are given only for firm matches.

>TRBV29-1|TRBJ1-2|.|12
SVEDGGSSYGYT
>TRBV7-3|TRBJ2-7|.|14
ASSLTSTDNSYEQY
>TRBV30|TRBJ1-3|.|12
AWSVRGGGNTIY
>TRBV4-3|TRBJ2-7|.|13
ASSQAHRGGHEQY
>TRBV4-2|TRBJ2-1|TRBD2|11
ASSQTTGTRLF
>TRBV6-5|TRBJ1-1|TRBD1|14
ASSSAGTGRNTEAF
>TRBV19|TRBJ1-2|TRBD1|12
ASISSGGASGYT
>TRBV19|TRBJ1-2|TRBD1|13
ASSSRGQGAYGYT
>TRBV24-1|TRBJ2-2|TRBD2|12
ATSAGGNTGELF
>TRBV4-1|TRBJ2-7|TRBD2|14
ASSQALLAASREQY
>TRBV24-1|TRBJ1-5|.|10
ATAGAPGPQH
>TRBV5-4|TRBJ1-6|TRBD1|12
ASSLTGVNSPLH
>TRBV18|TRBJ2-3|.|10
ASSPSTDTQY
>TRBV11-2|TRBJ2-5|.|12
ASSSSRGAKTQY
>TRBV27|TRBJ2-7|.|13
ASSLSIRGGGEQY
>TRBV28|TRBJ1-2|TRBD1|13
ASSSPGGVEGGYT
>TRBV27|TRBJ1-2|.|14
ASTATVTRGEGGYT
>TRBV19|TRBJ2-7|TRBD1|15
ASSTMGRPTGGNEQY